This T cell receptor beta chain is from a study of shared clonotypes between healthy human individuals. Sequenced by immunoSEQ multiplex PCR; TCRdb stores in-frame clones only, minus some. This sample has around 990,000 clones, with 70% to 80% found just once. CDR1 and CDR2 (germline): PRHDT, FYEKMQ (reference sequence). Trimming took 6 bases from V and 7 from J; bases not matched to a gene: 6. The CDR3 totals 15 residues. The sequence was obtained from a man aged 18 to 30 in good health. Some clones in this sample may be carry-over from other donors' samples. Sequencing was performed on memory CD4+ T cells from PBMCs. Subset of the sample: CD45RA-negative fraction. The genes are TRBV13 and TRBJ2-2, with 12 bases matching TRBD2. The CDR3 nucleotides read TGTGCCAGCAGGTCTAGCGGGAGGGCGGTCGGGGAGCTGTTTTTT. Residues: CASRSSGRAVGELFF.